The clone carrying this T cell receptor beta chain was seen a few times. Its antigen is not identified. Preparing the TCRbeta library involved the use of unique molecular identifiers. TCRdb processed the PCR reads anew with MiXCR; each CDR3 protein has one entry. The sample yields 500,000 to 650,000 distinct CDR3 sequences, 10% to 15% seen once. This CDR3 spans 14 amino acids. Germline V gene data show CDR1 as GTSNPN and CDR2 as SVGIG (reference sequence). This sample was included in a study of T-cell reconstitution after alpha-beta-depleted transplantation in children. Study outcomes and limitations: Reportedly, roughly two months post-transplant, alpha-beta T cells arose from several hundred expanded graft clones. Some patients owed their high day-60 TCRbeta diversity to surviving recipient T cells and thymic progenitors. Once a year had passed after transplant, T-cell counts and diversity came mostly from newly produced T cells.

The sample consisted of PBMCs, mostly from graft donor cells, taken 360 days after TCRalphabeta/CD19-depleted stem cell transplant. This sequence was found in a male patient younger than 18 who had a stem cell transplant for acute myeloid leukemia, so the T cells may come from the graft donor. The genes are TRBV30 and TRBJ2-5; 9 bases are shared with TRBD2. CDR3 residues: CKEGSGRHKETQYF. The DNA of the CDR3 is TGTAAGGAAGGTAGCGGGAGACATAAAGAGACCCAGTACTTC. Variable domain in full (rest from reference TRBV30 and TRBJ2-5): SQTIHQWPATLVQPVGSPLSLECTVEGTSNPNLYWYRQAAGRGLQLLFYSVGIGQISSEVPQNLSASRPQDRQFILSSKKLLLSDSGFYLCKEGSGRHKETQYFGPGTRLLVL.